The rows below give T cell receptor beta chains drawn from one sample of a study of blood T cell repertoires in COVID-19. Only in-frame clones appear in the TCRdb table, and some are missing; sequencing was by immunoSEQ multiplex PCR. In the table there are 100,000 to 150,000 clones, around nine tenths of which are singletons. The sequenced sample consisted of peripheral blood. The receptor source for this set is a man in his forties or fifties with active or convalescent COVID-19. CDR3s include the opening cysteine and the closing phenylalanine or tryptophan. The order of the fields is D gene, clone size, CDR3 length, J gene, V gene, CDR3 DNA, CDR3 protein. The D gene is left open where the match is weak. Rows give clone size only sometimes, using once, few, many, or a class for an expanded clone.

D gene: TRBD2
clone size: NA
CDR3 length: 15
J gene: TRBJ2-7
V gene: TRBV3-1/TRBV3-2
CDR3 DNA: TGTGCCAGCAGCCAGCCTAGCGGGGCGTCGGACGAGCAGTACTTC
CDR3 protein: CASSQPSGASDEQYF

D gene: NA
clone size: NA
CDR3 length: 14
J gene: TRBJ1-3
V gene: TRBV5-4
CDR3 DNA: TGTGCCAGCAGCTTGGCCGGCAGGAGAAACACCATATATTTT
CDR3 protein: CASSLAGRRNTIYF

D gene: TRBD2
clone size: NA
CDR3 length: 14
J gene: TRBJ2-1
V gene: TRBV19
CDR3 DNA: TGTGCCAGTAGTAGGACTAGGGCCTACAATGAGCAGTTCTTC
CDR3 protein: CASSRTRAYNEQFF

D gene: NA
clone size: NA
CDR3 length: 13
J gene: TRBJ2-1
V gene: TRBV25-1
CDR3 DNA: TGTGCCAGCAGTGTTCAGGGTAGCAATGAGCAGTTCTTC
CDR3 protein: CASSVQGSNEQFF

D gene: NA
clone size: NA
CDR3 length: 11
J gene: TRBJ1-2
V gene: TRBV3-1/TRBV3-2
CDR3 DNA: TGTGCCAGCAGCCTGGGAGTGGGCTACACCTTC
CDR3 protein: CASSLGVGYTF

D gene: NA
clone size: once
CDR3 length: 15
J gene: TRBJ1-3
V gene: TRBV5-1
CDR3 DNA: TGCGCCAGCAGCTTGGGACAAGTCACCGGAAACACCATATATTTT
CDR3 protein: CASSLGQVTGNTIYF

D gene: TRBD1
clone size: once
CDR3 length: 14
J gene: TRBJ1-2
V gene: TRBV10-3
CDR3 DNA: TGTGCCATCAGTTTGCGGACAGGGCAAAACGGCTACACCTTC
CDR3 protein: CAISLRTGQNGYTF

D gene: TRBD2
clone size: NA
CDR3 length: 14
J gene: TRBJ2-5
V gene: TRBV3-1/TRBV3-2
CDR3 DNA: TGTGCCAGCAGCCCGGGAGGGTACCAAGAGACCCAGTACTTC
CDR3 protein: CASSPGGYQETQYF

D gene: TRBD2
clone size: NA
CDR3 length: 15
J gene: TRBJ2-3
V gene: TRBV7-2
CDR3 DNA: TGTGCCAGCAGCCGTGGACTAGCGGGGGCAGATACGCAGTATTTT
CDR3 protein: CASSRGLAGADTQYF

D gene: NA
clone size: NA
CDR3 length: 17
J gene: TRBJ1-3
V gene: TRBV3-1/TRBV3-2
CDR3 DNA: TGTGCCAGCAGCCAAGGGATTCTCTCGGGGGCTGGAAACACCATATATTTT
CDR3 protein: CASSQGILSGAGNTIYF

D gene: NA
clone size: NA
CDR3 length: 15
J gene: TRBJ2-7
V gene: TRBV18
CDR3 DNA: TGTGCCAGCTCCCCGGTCCAGGGGCTTGCTTACGAGCAGTACTTC
CDR3 protein: CASSPVQGLAYEQYF

D gene: TRBD1
clone size: NA
CDR3 length: 15
J gene: TRBJ1-5
V gene: TRBV19
CDR3 DNA: TGTGCCAGTAGTTGGGGACAGGGGGCTGGTCAGCCCCAGCATTTT
CDR3 protein: CASSWGQGAGQPQHF

D gene: TRBD1
clone size: NA
CDR3 length: 15
J gene: TRBJ1-1
V gene: TRBV5-1
CDR3 DNA: TGCGCCAGCAGCCATTCAGGGACAGGGAACACTGAAGCTTTCTTT
CDR3 protein: CASSHSGTGNTEAFF

D gene: TRBD2
clone size: once
CDR3 length: 15
J gene: TRBJ2-3
V gene: TRBV2
CDR3 DNA: TGTGCCAGCAAGACTAGCGGGAGGGGCACAGATACGCAGTATTTT
CDR3 protein: CASKTSGRGTDTQYF

D gene: NA
clone size: NA
CDR3 length: 13
J gene: TRBJ2-1
V gene: TRBV6-5
CDR3 DNA: TGTGCCAGGGCGGCGGGTCCCTACAATGAGCAGTTCTTC
CDR3 protein: CARAAGPYNEQFF

D gene: TRBD1
clone size: NA
CDR3 length: 15
J gene: TRBJ1-5
V gene: TRBV28
CDR3 DNA: TGTGCCAGCAGCACCACCGGACAGGGAGGGCAGCCCCAGCATTTT
CDR3 protein: CASSTTGQGGQPQHF

D gene: NA
clone size: NA
CDR3 length: 16
J gene: TRBJ2-1
V gene: TRBV10-2
CDR3 DNA: TGCGCCAGCGCTACAGAATCCCCAAACACATACAATGAGCAGTTCTTC
CDR3 protein: CASATESPNTYNEQFF

D gene: NA
clone size: NA
CDR3 length: 15
J gene: TRBJ2-7
V gene: TRBV19
CDR3 DNA: TGTGCCAGTAGTATATCCGTCGGCGGAGCCTACGAGCAGTACTTC
CDR3 protein: CASSISVGGAYEQYF

D gene: NA
clone size: NA
CDR3 length: 13
J gene: TRBJ1-1
V gene: TRBV6-5
CDR3 DNA: TGTGCCAGCTGCAGGGGCGAGGGCACTGAAGCTTTCTTT
CDR3 protein: CASCRGEGTEAFF

D gene: NA
clone size: once
CDR3 length: 14
J gene: TRBJ2-5
V gene: TRBV5-1
CDR3 DNA: TGCGCCAGCAGCTTGGGTAGCGGCCAAGAGACCCAGTACTTC
CDR3 protein: CASSLGSGQETQYF

D gene: NA
clone size: NA
CDR3 length: 15
J gene: TRBJ2-1
V gene: TRBV5-4
CDR3 DNA: TGTGCCAGCAGCTTCCCGGATCGCGGTGGGAATGAGCAGTTCTTC
CDR3 protein: CASSFPDRGGNEQFF

D gene: NA
clone size: once
CDR3 length: 18
J gene: TRBJ2-3
V gene: TRBV5-6
CDR3 DNA: TGTGCCAGCAGCTGGAGGCTACTAGCATCTTCCGGCACAGATACGCAGTATTTT
CDR3 protein: CASSWRLLASSGTDTQYF

D gene: TRBD1
clone size: NA
CDR3 length: 15
J gene: TRBJ1-2
V gene: TRBV11-2
CDR3 DNA: TGTGCCAGCAGCTTGACCGGGACAGGGCCGTCGGGCTACACCTTC
CDR3 protein: CASSLTGTGPSGYTF

D gene: NA
clone size: few
CDR3 length: 13
J gene: TRBJ1-5
V gene: TRBV4-1
CDR3 DNA: TGCGCCAGCAGCCCTGGAGGCTGGGAGCCCCAGCATTTT
CDR3 protein: CASSPGGWEPQHF

D gene: NA
clone size: NA
CDR3 length: 14
J gene: TRBJ2-7
V gene: TRBV27
CDR3 DNA: TGTGCCAGCAGTTTAAAAGCCTTTCCCTACGAGCAGTACTTC
CDR3 protein: CASSLKAFPYEQYF

D gene: NA
clone size: NA
CDR3 length: 18
J gene: TRBJ2-5
V gene: TRBV3-1/TRBV3-2
CDR3 DNA: TGTGCCAGCAGCCAGCGGGACATGGAGGGACAGCGTCAAGAGACCCAGTACTTC
CDR3 protein: CASSQRDMEGQRQETQYF

D gene: TRBD2
clone size: NA
CDR3 length: 14
J gene: TRBJ2-1
V gene: TRBV3-1/TRBV3-2
CDR3 DNA: TGTGCCAGCAGCCTCAAAGCGGGGCGGAATGAGCAGTTCTTC
CDR3 protein: CASSLKAGRNEQFF

D gene: NA
clone size: NA
CDR3 length: 15
J gene: TRBJ1-2
V gene: TRBV5-1
CDR3 DNA: TGCGCCAGCAGCTTGGGGACAGCCCCTAACTATGGCTACACCTTC
CDR3 protein: CASSLGTAPNYGYTF

D gene: NA
clone size: NA
CDR3 length: 14
J gene: TRBJ2-7
V gene: TRBV5-1
CDR3 DNA: TGCGCCAGCAGACCACTAGCCAGATCCTACGAGCAGTACTTC
CDR3 protein: CASRPLARSYEQYF

D gene: TRBD1
clone size: few
CDR3 length: 14
J gene: TRBJ1-6
V gene: TRBV30
CDR3 DNA: TGTGCCTGGAAGGAGGACAGGGGTTTTCCACCCCTCCACTTT
CDR3 protein: CAWKEDRGFPPLHF

D gene: NA
clone size: NA
CDR3 length: 18
J gene: TRBJ1-5
V gene: TRBV11-2
CDR3 DNA: TGTGCCAGCAGCTTACCCGGGGTTGGCGACTGTGGCAATCAGCCCCAGCATTTT
CDR3 protein: CASSLPGVGDCGNQPQHF

D gene: TRBD1
clone size: NA
CDR3 length: 14
J gene: TRBJ2-2
V gene: TRBV5-8
CDR3 DNA: TGTGCCAGCAGCTTGTCAGGGGGCCCCGGGGAGCTGTTTTTT
CDR3 protein: CASSLSGGPGELFF

D gene: NA
clone size: NA
CDR3 length: 16
J gene: TRBJ1-1
V gene: TRBV5-1
CDR3 DNA: TGCGCCAGCAGCTTGGGAGGCCGTGGGGGAGGAACTGAAGCTTTCTTT
CDR3 protein: CASSLGGRGGGTEAFF

D gene: TRBD2
clone size: NA
CDR3 length: 18
J gene: TRBJ2-5
V gene: TRBV5-1
CDR3 DNA: TGCGCCAGCAGCTTGAAGGCAGGGGCTAGCGGGAAACAAGAGACCCAGTACTTC
CDR3 protein: CASSLKAGASGKQETQYF

D gene: NA
clone size: NA
CDR3 length: 15
J gene: TRBJ1-3
V gene: TRBV7-8
CDR3 DNA: TGTGCCAGCAGCTCCACAGGGACGAATGGAAACACCATATATTTT
CDR3 protein: CASSSTGTNGNTIYF

D gene: NA
clone size: NA
CDR3 length: 18
J gene: TRBJ1-1
V gene: TRBV28
CDR3 DNA: TGTGCCAGCAGTCCAGCTCGCGGATCCAGCCTAAAGAACACTGAAGCTTTCTTT
CDR3 protein: CASSPARGSSLKNTEAFF

D gene: TRBD2
clone size: NA
CDR3 length: 14
J gene: TRBJ2-7
V gene: TRBV6-5
CDR3 DNA: TGTGCCAGCAGTCGGGGGGGGGCCTCAGACGAGCAGTACTTC
CDR3 protein: CASSRGGASDEQYF

D gene: TRBD2
clone size: NA
CDR3 length: 16
J gene: TRBJ2-3
V gene: TRBV5-1
CDR3 DNA: TGCGCCAGCAGCTTGGTAGCGGGAGGCTACACAGATACGCAGTATTTT
CDR3 protein: CASSLVAGGYTDTQYF

D gene: NA
clone size: NA
CDR3 length: 12
J gene: TRBJ1-2
V gene: TRBV30
CDR3 DNA: TGTGCCTGCCTCAGGGTTAACTATGGCTACACCTTC
CDR3 protein: CACLRVNYGYTF

D gene: TRBD1
clone size: NA
CDR3 length: 17
J gene: TRBJ1-5
V gene: TRBV28
CDR3 DNA: TGTGCCAGCAGTACGCCAGGGGGCACTTCGTTTGACCAACCCCAGCATTTT
CDR3 protein: CASSTPGGTSFDQPQHF

D gene: NA
clone size: NA
CDR3 length: 14
J gene: TRBJ1-6
V gene: TRBV11-3
CDR3 DNA: TGTGCCAGCAGCTCAGGGGAGCCTAATTCACCCCTCCACTTT
CDR3 protein: CASSSGEPNSPLHF

D gene: TRBD2
clone size: few
CDR3 length: 18
J gene: TRBJ2-5
V gene: TRBV7-8
CDR3 DNA: TGTGCCAGCAGCCCCCAGGCTAGCGGGGTGGGTTACCAAGAGACCCAGTACTTC
CDR3 protein: CASSPQASGVGYQETQYF

D gene: NA
clone size: NA
CDR3 length: 14
J gene: TRBJ1-5
V gene: TRBV30
CDR3 DNA: TGTGCCTGGAGTGTAAGCCTTAGCAATCAGCCCCAGCATTTT
CDR3 protein: CAWSVSLSNQPQHF

D gene: NA
clone size: once
CDR3 length: 15
J gene: TRBJ1-5
V gene: TRBV4-3
CDR3 DNA: TGCGCCAGCAGCCACCGGGGTAAGGAGGGTCAGCCCCAGCATTTT
CDR3 protein: CASSHRGKEGQPQHF

D gene: NA
clone size: NA
CDR3 length: 18
J gene: TRBJ1-2
V gene: TRBV3-1/TRBV3-2
CDR3 DNA: TGTGCCAGCAGCCAAGAGGGGGGACGGAGACGATATTTTTATGGCTACACCTTC
CDR3 protein: CASSQEGGRRRYFYGYTF

D gene: NA
clone size: NA
CDR3 length: 12
J gene: TRBJ2-5
V gene: TRBV10-2
CDR3 DNA: TGCGCCAGCAGCTCCGTCCAAGAGACCCAGTACTTC
CDR3 protein: CASSSVQETQYF

D gene: NA
clone size: NA
CDR3 length: 12
J gene: TRBJ2-7
V gene: TRBV4-1
CDR3 DNA: TGCGCCTCCGGCGACTCGTTCCTCAAGCAGTACTTC
CDR3 protein: CASGDSFLKQYF

D gene: TRBD1
clone size: NA
CDR3 length: 15
J gene: TRBJ2-5
V gene: TRBV29-1
CDR3 DNA: TGCAGCGCCAGTCCCGGGACAGGGACCAGGGAGACCCAGTACTTC
CDR3 protein: CSASPGTGTRETQYF